Here is one T cell receptor beta chain with its context. It lacks a known antigen. It has no much larger one-base neighbor in the sample; base qualities were not kept. Whole blood was collected in K2EDTA tubes by collaborating institutions according to the institutions' own protocols. Collaborator samples were shipped for TCRbeta analysis as frozen whole blood, isolated PBMCs, or DNA extracted from either sample type. These data belong to a study of blood T cell repertoires in COVID-19 (dated by TCRdb to the early 2020s). With respect to the entire study: Samples from collaborators originated in the United States, Italy and Spain and spanned both the acute and convalescent phases of COVID-19. Deeply sampled blood TCRbeta repertoires from subjects exposed to, actively infected with, or recovered from COVID-19 were included in the dataset. The samples were drawn from two sources: the first 160 participants of the ongoing ImmuneRACE study, and 950 to 1,500 subjects contributed by 6 global collaborators. A de-identified subject ID, COVID-19 status, age in years and sex were almost always included in the sample metadata. Where available, HLA class I and class II types were obtained from metadata supplied by the sample provider rather than from assay-based typing. The repertoires were released in a freely available public database intended as a resource for research on the immune response to SARS-CoV-2. The prospective study material was composed of cDNA or gDNA derived from T cells, B-cell-depleted T cells, or PBMCs.

Taken from cysteine to phenylalanine, the CDR3 has 14 residues. This entry keeps only the CDR3 DNA: 42 bases, framed from base 1. The germline ends are 15 bases apart after V is trimmed by 6 bases and J by 6 bases. CDR1 LNHDA and CDR2 SQIVND are derived from the germline V gene (reference sequence). Results and caveats for the whole study, not just this receptor: The amount of clinical and demographic metadata varied by source and participant and was provided uncurated.

TCRbeta CDR3 regions were amplified from genomic DNA by means of the immunoSEQ Assay, a bias-controlled multiplex PCR. Concerning the study's data processing: The number of nucleated cells in each sample was estimated from the amplification of reference gene primers within the assay. To quantify the absolute abundance of each unique TCRbeta CDR3 rearrangement, sequence reads were collapsed and filtered. For each sample, productive Simpson clonality was calculated as the square root of Simpson's diversity index over productive rearrangements. In its TCRdb copy, this immuneACCESS table keeps in-frame sequences only and misses some clones. Where compared with another copy, unresolved V genes explain less than half of these, and the others have no known cause. That table is the source of V, J and clone size, and D and trimming were worked out from the DNA. Here the sample has more than 200,000 clones; roughly 88% occur a single time. The top ten hold approximately 30% of the sample.

This TCR was sampled from a man aged 35 to 55 with acute or convalescent COVID-19. This chain is built from TRBV19 and TRBJ2-1; matching of 7 bases hints at TRBD1 as the D gene. The sample comprised peripheral blood. The DNA sequence is given as TGTGCCAGTAGCGGACAGGAGGGCACCAATGAGCAGTTCTTC. Translated, it gives CASSGQEGTNEQFF.